This T cell receptor (beta chain) was identified during a study of radiotherapy plus CTLA-4 blockade in lung cancer. Study-level background: With 31% of patients having disease control, objective responses were seen in less than 20%.

Study outcomes and limitations: How blood T cell clones changed early, along with interferon-beta, reportedly forecast response best.

This clone was detected only a few times. Its target is unknown. It was focal radiation plus CTLA-4 blockade with ipilimumab that patients with chemo-refractory metastatic non-small-cell lung cancer received. With V trimmed by 0 bases and J by 8 bases, 5 bases remained unmatched. This CDR3 is 13 amino acids long. Germline V gene data show CDR1 as GTSNPN and CDR2 as SVGIG (reference sequence). Data came from immunoSEQ multiplex PCR; TCRdb stores just in-frame clones and leaves some out. The sample holds under 95,000 clones; around 78% are singletons and the top ten take approximately 24%. The V and J genes are TRBV30 and TRBJ1-2; 8 bases fit TRBD1. The specimen was peripheral blood, collected from a patient treated with radiotherapy plus ipilimumab. This TCR derives from a human donor with non-small cell lung cancer whose response to radiotherapy plus ipilimumab could not be evaluated. Some clones in this sample may be carry-over from other donors' samples. CDR3 sequence: CAWSVPQGGGYTF. The DNA of the CDR3 is TGTGCCTGGAGTGTACCACAGGGGGGAGGCTACACCTTC.